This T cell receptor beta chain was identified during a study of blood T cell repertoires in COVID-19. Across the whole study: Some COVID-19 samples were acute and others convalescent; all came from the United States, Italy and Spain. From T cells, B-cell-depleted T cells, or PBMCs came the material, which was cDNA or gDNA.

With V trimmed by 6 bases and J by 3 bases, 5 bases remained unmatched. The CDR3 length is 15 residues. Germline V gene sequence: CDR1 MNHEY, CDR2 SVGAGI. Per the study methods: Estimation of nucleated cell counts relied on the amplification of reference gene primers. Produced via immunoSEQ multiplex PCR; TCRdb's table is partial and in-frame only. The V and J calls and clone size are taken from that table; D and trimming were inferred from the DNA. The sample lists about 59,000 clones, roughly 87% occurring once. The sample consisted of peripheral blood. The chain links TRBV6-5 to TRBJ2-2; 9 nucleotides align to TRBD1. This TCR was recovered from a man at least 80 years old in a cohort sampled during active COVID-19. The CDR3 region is CASRLQGADTGELFF. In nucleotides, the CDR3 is TGTGCCAGCAGATTACAGGGGGCGGACACCGGGGAGCTGTTTTTT.